The entry below describes one TCR beta chain. These data are taken from a study of control samples from healthy donors and cancer patients. Some clones are missing from TCRdb's copy, which holds only in-frame ones; the method was immunoSEQ multiplex PCR. Among about 75,000 clones listed, 84% were seen once. This CDR3 contains 15 residues. Looked up from germline, CDR1 is MNHNY and CDR2 is SVGAGI (reference sequence). The ends were cut back, 2 bases at V and 10 bases at J, with 18 bases in the middle. The genes are TRBV6-6 and TRBJ2-4; tentative D call: TRBD1 (6 bases). This clonotype originated in a man aged 45 to 65 in good health. The sequencing input was blood. CDR3: CASSYAQGQGRIQYF. The CDR3, as DNA: TGTGCCAGCAGTTACGCGCAGGGGCAGGGGAGAATTCAGTACTTC.